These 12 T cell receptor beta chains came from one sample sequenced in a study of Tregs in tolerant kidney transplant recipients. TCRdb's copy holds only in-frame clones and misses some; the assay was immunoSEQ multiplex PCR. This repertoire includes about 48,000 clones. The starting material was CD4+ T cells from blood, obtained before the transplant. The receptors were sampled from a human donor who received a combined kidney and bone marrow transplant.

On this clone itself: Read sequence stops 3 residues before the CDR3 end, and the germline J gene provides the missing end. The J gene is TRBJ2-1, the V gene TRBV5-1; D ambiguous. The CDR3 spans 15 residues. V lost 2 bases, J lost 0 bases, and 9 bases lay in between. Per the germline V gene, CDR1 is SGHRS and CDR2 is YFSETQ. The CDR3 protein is CASSLQPSSYNEQFF. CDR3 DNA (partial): TGCGCCAGCAGCTTACAGCCCAGCTCCTACAATGAG. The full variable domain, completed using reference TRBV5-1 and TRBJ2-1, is KAGVTQTPRYLIKTRGQQVTLSCSPISGHRSVSWYQQTPGQGLQFLFEYFSETQRNKGNFPGRFSGRQFSNSRSEMNVSTLELGDSALYLCASSLQPSSYNEQFFGPGTRLTVL.

The covered CDR3 bases are TGTGCCAGTAGTATAGGGGACAGGGAAGCTGAA. Its translation is CASSIGDREAE. The full CDR3 sequence reads CASSIGDREAEAFF. This chain uses TRBV19 with TRBJ1-1; 9 bases match TRBD1. The read terminates 3 residues ahead of where the CDR3 ends, so the germline J gene completes it. The CDR3 is made up of 14 amino acids. Germline CDR1 LNHDA, CDR2 SQIVND (reference sequence). V gave up 1 base and J gave up 6 bases; unmatched junction bases: 3.

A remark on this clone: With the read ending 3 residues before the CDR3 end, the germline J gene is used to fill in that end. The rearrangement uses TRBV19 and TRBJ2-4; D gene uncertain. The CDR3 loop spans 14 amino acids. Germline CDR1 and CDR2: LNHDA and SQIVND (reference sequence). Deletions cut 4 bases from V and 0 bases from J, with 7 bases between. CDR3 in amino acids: CASSNELAKNIQYF. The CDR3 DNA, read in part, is TGTGCCAGTAGTAATGAGCTAGCCAAAAACATT.

The sequenced part of the CDR3 DNA is TGCAGCGGTAGGGGAGCCGGGGAG. Protein product: CSGRGAGE. The CDR3, in full, reads CSGRGAGELFF. The chain uses TRBV29-1 and TRBJ2-2; possibly TRBD1 or TRBD2 for D (5 bases each). The read terminates 3 residues ahead of where the CDR3 ends, so the germline J gene completes it. The CDR3 loop spans 11 amino acids. V was cut by 7 bases and J by 6 bases, with 9 bases left in between. Germline V gene lookup returns CDR1 SQVTM and CDR2 ANQGSEA.

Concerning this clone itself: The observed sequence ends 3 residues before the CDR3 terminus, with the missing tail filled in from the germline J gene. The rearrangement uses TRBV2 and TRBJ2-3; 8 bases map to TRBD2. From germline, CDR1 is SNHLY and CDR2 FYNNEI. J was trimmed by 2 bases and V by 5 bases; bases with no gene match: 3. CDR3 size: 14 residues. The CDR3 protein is CASSLLADTDTQYF. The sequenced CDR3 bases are TGTGCCAGCAGTTTACTAGCGGACACAGATACG.

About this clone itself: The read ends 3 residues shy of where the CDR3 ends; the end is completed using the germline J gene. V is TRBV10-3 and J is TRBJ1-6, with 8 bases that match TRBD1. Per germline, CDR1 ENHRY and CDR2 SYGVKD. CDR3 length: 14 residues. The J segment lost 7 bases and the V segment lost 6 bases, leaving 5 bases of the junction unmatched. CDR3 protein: CAIRSTGENSPLHF. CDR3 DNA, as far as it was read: TGTGCCATCAGATCGACAGGGGAAAATTCACCC.

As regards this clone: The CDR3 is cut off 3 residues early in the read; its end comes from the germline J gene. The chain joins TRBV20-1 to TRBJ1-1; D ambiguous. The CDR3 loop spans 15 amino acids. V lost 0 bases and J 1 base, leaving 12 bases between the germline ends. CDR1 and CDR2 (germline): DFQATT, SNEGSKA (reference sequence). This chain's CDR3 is CSAREFWAGNTEAFF. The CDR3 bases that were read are TGCAGTGCTAGAGAGTTCTGGGCGGGGAACACTGAA.

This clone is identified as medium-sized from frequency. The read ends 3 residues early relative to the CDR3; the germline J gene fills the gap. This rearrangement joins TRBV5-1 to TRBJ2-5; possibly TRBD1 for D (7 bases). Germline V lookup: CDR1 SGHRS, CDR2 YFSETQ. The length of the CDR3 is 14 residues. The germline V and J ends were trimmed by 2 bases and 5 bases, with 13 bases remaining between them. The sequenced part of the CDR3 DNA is TGCGCCAGCAGCTTCGGGAGACAGGGTGAGACC. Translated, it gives CASSFGRQGET. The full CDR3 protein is CASSFGRQGETQYF. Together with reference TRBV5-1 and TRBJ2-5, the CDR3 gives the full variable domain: KAGVTQTPRYLIKTRGQQVTLSCSPISGHRSVSWYQQTPGQGLQFLFEYFSETQRNKGNFPGRFSGRQFSNSRSEMNVSTLELGDSALYLCASSFGRQGETQYFGPGTRLLVL.

The CDR3 region is CSPKRRTVQETQYF. The covered CDR3 bases are TGCAGTCCCAAGAGACGGACAGTCCAAGAGACC. The rearrangement uses TRBV20-1 and TRBJ2-5; tentative D call: TRBD1 (6 bases). The missing CDR3 end, 3 residues past where the read stops, is filled in from the germline J gene. V was shortened by 8 bases and J by 1 base, with 17 bases between the two germline ends. The CDR3 extends over 14 amino acids. Germline values: CDR1 DFQATT, CDR2 SNEGSKA (reference sequence).

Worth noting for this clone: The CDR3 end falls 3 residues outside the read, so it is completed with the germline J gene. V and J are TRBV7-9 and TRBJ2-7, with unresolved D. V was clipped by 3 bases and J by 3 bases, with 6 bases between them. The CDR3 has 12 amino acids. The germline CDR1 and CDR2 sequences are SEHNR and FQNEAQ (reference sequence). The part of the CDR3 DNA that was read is TGTGCCAGCAGCTTGACTGACTACGAG. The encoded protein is CASSLTDYE. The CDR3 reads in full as CASSLTDYEQYF.

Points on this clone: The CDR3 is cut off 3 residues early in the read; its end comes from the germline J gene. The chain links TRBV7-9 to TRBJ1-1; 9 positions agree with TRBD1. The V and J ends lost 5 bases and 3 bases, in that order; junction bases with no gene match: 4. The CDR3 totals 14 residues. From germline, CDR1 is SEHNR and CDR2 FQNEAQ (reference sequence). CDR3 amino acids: CASSGGQGDTEAFF. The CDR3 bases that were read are TGTGCCAGCAGCGGGGGACAGGGTGACACTGAA.

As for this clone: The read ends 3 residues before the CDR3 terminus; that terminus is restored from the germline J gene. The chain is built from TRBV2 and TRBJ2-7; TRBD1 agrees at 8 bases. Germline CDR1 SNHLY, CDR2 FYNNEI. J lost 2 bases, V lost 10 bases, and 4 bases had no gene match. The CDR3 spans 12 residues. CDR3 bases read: TGTGCCACTGGACAGGGCCCCTACGAG. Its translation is CATGQGPYE. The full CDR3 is CATGQGPYEQYF.